The next 10 T cell receptor beta chains were all read from a single sample in a study of cytomegalovirus exposure and HLA in healthy donors. The PCR ran on 60 Vbeta and 13 Jbeta primers. Sequencing used immunoSEQ multiplex PCR; TCRdb keeps in-frame clones, though not all of them. The table includes about 120,000 clones, over 50% detected once. Sequenced material: PBMCs. The receptors come from a woman between 40 and 55 years old in good health and CMV-seropositive.

The chain uses TRBV9 and TRBJ1-2; possibly TRBD1 for D (6 bases). CDR3 length: 13 amino acids. The V end lost 2 bases, the J end lost 2 bases, and 7 bases lay between the germline ends. Germline CDR1 SGDLS, CDR2 YYNGEE. Written as DNA, the CDR3 is TGTGCCAGCAGCGTTCAGGGGAACTATGGCTACACCTTC. This translates into CASSVQGNYGYTF.

In this sample, this clone turned up a few times. This chain joins TRBV11-2 and TRBJ1-4; D is ambiguous. Trimming removed 1 base from V and 4 bases from J, with 7 bases in between. The CDR3 length is 14 residues. The germline V gene encodes CDR1 SGHAT and CDR2 FQNNGV. The DNA of the CDR3 is TGTGCCAGCAGCTTAGGTCTCGGTAATGAAAAACTGTTTTTT. Translation gives CASSLGLGNEKLFF. The full variable domain, completed using reference TRBV11-2 and TRBJ1-4, is EAGVAQSPRYKIIEKRQSVAFWCNPISGHATLYWYQQILGQGPKLLIQFQNNGVVDDSQLPKDRFSAERLKGVDSTLKIQPAKLEDSAVYLCASSLGLGNEKLFFGSGTQLSVL.

The rearrangement links TRBV19 to TRBJ1-2; 9 bases line up with TRBD1. Losses at the gene ends were 1 base for V and 4 bases for J; bases not matched to a gene: 4. The CDR3 has 15 amino acids. Germline CDR1 is LNHDA and CDR2 is SQIVND (reference sequence). This chain's CDR3 is CASSIVPDRGYGYTF. CDR3 sequence (DNA): TGTGCCAGTAGTATAGTCCCGGACAGGGGCTATGGCTACACCTTC.

V usage is TRBV6-1 and J usage is TRBJ2-7; 8 bases are a match to TRBD1. Germline loops: CDR1 MNHNS, CDR2 SASEGT. Trimming at V came to 1 base and at J to 2 bases, leaving 10 bases not matched to a gene. CDR3 size: 17 residues. The CDR3 loop reads CASSEGVVWDRTYEQYF. Written as DNA, the CDR3 is TGTGCCAGCAGTGAAGGCGTAGTTTGGGACAGGACCTACGAGCAGTACTTC.

The rearrangement links TRBV6-5 to TRBJ2-7, with 9 bases fitting TRBD1. The V and J ends lost 6 bases and 5 bases, in that order; junction bases with no gene match: 5. Germline CDR1 MNHEY, CDR2 SVGAGI. The CDR3 covers 13 residues. In DNA, the CDR3 is TGTGCCAGCAGGAGACAGGGGGGCGACGAGCAGTACTTC. It encodes CASRRQGGDEQYF.

This clone showed up just a few times. This chain uses TRBV2 with TRBJ2-1, with 12 bases that match TRBD2. The V gene's germline CDR1 is SNHLY and CDR2 FYNNEI. Losses at the gene ends were 6 bases for V and 7 bases for J; bases not matched to a gene: 13. The CDR3 is made up of 17 amino acids. In DNA form, the CDR3 reads TGTGCCAGCAGCGAGCCTACCCTAGCGGGAGGGGGGAATGAGCAGTTCTTC. It codes for CASSEPTLAGGGNEQFF.

This clone has only a few counts. V is TRBV29-1 and J is TRBJ2-7; 9 bases align to TRBD2. The trim removed 2 bases at V and 2 bases at J, leaving 4 bases unmatched. Germline V CDR1 and CDR2: SQVTM, ANQGSEA. The CDR3 is 14 amino acids. The CDR3 is CSVESREGTYEQYF. The CDR3 DNA reads as TGCAGCGTTGAATCGCGGGAGGGCACCTACGAGCAGTACTTC.

This clone was seen a handful of times. V usage is TRBV5-1 and J usage is TRBJ1-1; D is unresolved. The germline CDR1 and CDR2 sequences are SGHRS and YFSETQ. CDR3 size: 14 residues. V was cut by 1 base and J by 5 bases, with 12 bases left in between. The CDR3 sequence: CASSLSPPTTEAFF. DNA for the CDR3: TGCGCCAGCAGCTTGAGTCCCCCCACTACTGAAGCTTTCTTT.

There are a few counts of this clone. The rearrangement uses TRBV5-6 and TRBJ2-7; D is possibly TRBD2 (6 bases). V lost 4 bases and J lost 0, with 11 bases in between. The germline gives CDR1 SGHDT, CDR2 YYEEEE. The CDR3 consists of 14 residues. CDR3 bases: TGTGCCAGCAGCATCGGGACTTTCTCCTACGAGCAGTACTTC. This encodes CASSIGTFSYEQYF.

The rearrangement joins TRBV7-8 to TRBJ2-3, with 9 bases that match TRBD2. CDR1 is SGHVS and CDR2 is FQNEAQ in the germline V gene. Trimming took 0 bases from V and 4 from J; bases not matched to a gene: 2. The CDR3 runs to 15 residues. CDR3 protein: CASSLASGRSDTQYF. The CDR3 DNA follows: TGTGCCAGCAGCTTAGCTAGCGGGAGATCAGATACGCAGTATTTT.